This T cell receptor beta chain derives from a study of cytomegalovirus exposure and HLA in healthy donors listed by TCRdb under 2017. As for the study more broadly: A later analysis indicated that the 90 to 150 validation repertoires were generated on the platform also employed for the 666 repertoires of the first cohort. To predict cytomegalovirus infection status, the study brought together high-throughput TCR immunosequencing, statistical association of individual TCRs with disease status, and machine learning. The study aimed to test whether signatures of past pathogen exposure could be identified by cataloging public T cell receptors. Along with the approximately 620-subject first cohort, a separate validation cohort of over a hundred different subjects was used. Findings and caveats that apply to the study as a whole: Subsequent analysis determined that TCRs grouped into clusters in the first cohort also showed a tendency toward co-occurrence across the 130 or so validation repertoires, and approximately 94% of cluster scores exceeded 0. A total of fewer than 200 TCR beta chains were listed by the study as associated with cytomegalovirus. Cytomegalovirus status was reported to be diagnosed by the classifier with high specificity and sensitivity in both the original and validation cohorts. A few of the identified cytomegalovirus-associated TCR beta chains were confirmed in vitro to be specific for cytomegalovirus antigens. Most TCR sequences were observed very rarely across donors, whereas some public TCRs were present in many individuals. A later analysis lacked HLA typing for the validation cohort, so it scored co-occurrence in that cohort across all 130 or so repertoires. According to the authors, the approach could potentially be generalized to other disease states and immunological phenotypes.

Library prep was done by the immunoSEQ multiplex PCR assay. As for how the authors treated the data: A statistical classification framework was built to diagnose cytomegalovirus status from the catalog of TCR beta chain sequences. Sourced from immuneACCESS, this table was stored by TCRdb with only in-frame sequences that have V and J called. A share of the clones is absent; for the studies checked, an unresolved V gene accounts for under half, and the remainder has no known explanation. From that table come the V and J calls and clone size; the DNA was used to work out D and trimming. This sample has some 200,000 clones in its table, and roughly 88% of those were observed once. The ten largest clonotypes hold about an eighth of the sample. Compared with germline, V lacks 4 bases and J lacks 0 bases; bases without a gene match: 5. The CDR3, from cysteine to phenylalanine, totals 18 residues. Only CDR3 DNA is held: 54 bases, read in frame from base 1. The germline V gene supplies CDR1 SGHRS and CDR2 YFSETQ.

The donors were included in the validation cohort of around 120 subjects, a group kept apart from the roughly 670-subject first cohort. For this clone: Its antigen is unknown. The record has no base qualities; no much larger clone is one base away.

The chain is assembled from TRBV5-1 and TRBJ2-1, with TRBD2 matching 15 junction bases. Sample: PBMCs. The sequence came from a woman between 25 and 40 years old in good health and CMV-seropositive. The encoded CDR3 is CASSTGTSGRSSYNEQFF. Here is the DNA: TGCGCCAGCAGCACCGGGACTAGCGGGAGGAGCTCCTACAATGAGCAGTTCTTC. The entire variable domain, with the stretches around the CDR3 drawn from the reference TRBV5-1 and TRBJ2-1 proteins, is KAGVTQTPRYLIKTRGQQVTLSCSPISGHRSVSWYQQTPGQGLQFLFEYFSETQRNKGNFPGRFSGRQFSNSRSEMNVSTLELGDSALYLCASSTGTSGRSSYNEQFFGPGTRLTVL.